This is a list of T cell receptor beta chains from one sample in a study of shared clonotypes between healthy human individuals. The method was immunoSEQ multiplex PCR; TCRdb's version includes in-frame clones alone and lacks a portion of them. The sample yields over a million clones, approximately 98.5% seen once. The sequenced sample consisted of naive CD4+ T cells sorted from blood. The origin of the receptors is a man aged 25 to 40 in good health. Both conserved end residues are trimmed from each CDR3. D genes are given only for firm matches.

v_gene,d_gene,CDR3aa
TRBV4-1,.,ASSDRPIYNEQF
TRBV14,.,ASSQHVDGEQF
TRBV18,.,ASSPRPDTEAF
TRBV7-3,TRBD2,ASSRGGRTDTQY
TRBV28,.,ASSFLRGVHSYNEQF
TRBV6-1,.,ASRGGSYNEQF
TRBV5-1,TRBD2,ASSLVVGLAFPNEQF
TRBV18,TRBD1,ASSWDRNYEQY
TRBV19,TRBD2,ASSIGGRADTQY
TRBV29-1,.,SVEAGMGYGYT
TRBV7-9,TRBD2,ASSTPGTSGRATYEQY
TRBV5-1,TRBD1,ASSLGQGGNQPQH
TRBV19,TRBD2,ASSRTSGVYEQY
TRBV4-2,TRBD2,ASSQGPHLASGIDEQY
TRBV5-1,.,ASSLPGGADTQY
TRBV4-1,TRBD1,ASSPSGQGFNEQY
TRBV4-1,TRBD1,ASSQDRQQGAHQPQH
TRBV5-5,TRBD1,ASSLGTGVQPQH
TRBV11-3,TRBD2,ASTQPAGGQGTQY
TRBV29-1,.,SVLTVITDTQY
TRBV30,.,AWMGLSVGETQY
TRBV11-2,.,ASRRLITDTQY
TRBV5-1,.,ASSSSQETQY
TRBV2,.,ASRLGHLREKLF
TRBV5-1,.,ASKAGEWRAYNEQF
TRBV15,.,ATSRDRLGLGANTGELF
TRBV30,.,AWSAAQAGLRETQY
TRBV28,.,ASSLGGSEAF
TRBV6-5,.,ASSYSNQPNGYT
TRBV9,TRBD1,ASSVSFQGAGDTQY